The TCR beta chain described here comes from a study of T cell repertoires in cytomegalovirus infection. Trimming took 5 bases from V and 5 from J, leaving 6 bases between them. Germline V gene data show CDR1 as SGHTA and CDR2 as FQGNSA. This CDR3 is built from 11 residues. This clonotype was detected ten times or more. Its target is not known. Each CDR3 protein gets one entry after TCRdb re-called the reads with MiXCR. The sample consists of roughly 340,000 distinct CDR3 sequences, just under 30% of them appearing once. This TCR was sampled from a human donor in good health (CMV status not recorded). Some clones in this sample may be carry-over from other donors' samples. V usage is TRBV7-2 and J usage is TRBJ2-5, with a possible D match to TRBD2 (6 bases). The sequenced sample was cultured PBMCs, obtained from culture after CMV antigen stimulation. The CDR3 sequence is CASSRGETQYF. The CDR3 nucleotides read TGTGCCAGCAGCCGGGGGGAGACCCAGTACTTC.